This T cell receptor beta chain was sequenced during a study of blood T cell repertoires in COVID-19. Study-wide context: The United States, Italy and Spain were the sources of the acute and convalescent COVID-19 samples. PBMCs, B-cell-depleted T cells, or T cells provided the cDNA or gDNA that made up the material.

The authors' processing: Reference gene primer amplification gave estimated nucleated cell counts. Data came from immunoSEQ multiplex PCR; TCRdb stores just in-frame clones and leaves some out. Clone size and the V and J calls come from that table; the DNA yielded D and trimming. The sample lists about 160,000 clones, about 81% occurring once. Germline lookup yields CDR1 PRHDT and CDR2 FYEKMQ (reference sequence). The CDR3 spans 15 residues. V was trimmed by 5 bases and J by 1 base, leaving 14 bases between them. The sample consisted of peripheral blood. This sequence originates from a human donor in a cohort sampled during active COVID-19. The chain couples TRBV13 to TRBJ1-2; a possible D gene is TRBD1 (6 bases). The CDR3 region is CASSAPGQNNYGYTF. In nucleotides, the CDR3 is TGTGCCAGCAGCGCGCCGGGACAAAATAACTATGGCTACACCTTC.